This record covers a single T cell receptor beta chain. The record originates from a study of T cell changes during pregnancy in multiple sclerosis. Unmatched junction bases numbered 5, after V lost 7 bases and J lost 4 bases. Germline values: CDR1 SQVTM, CDR2 ANQGSEA. The CDR3 consists of 12 residues. Assay used: immunoSEQ multiplex PCR; TCRdb lists only in-frame clones, some missing. In the table there are about 44,000 clones, about 93% of which are singletons. The chain uses TRBV29-1 and TRBJ1-2, with TRBD1 matching 8 bases. This TCR came from a female donor with multiple sclerosis, enrolled in a pregnancy study. The sample in question was CD4+ T cells from peripheral blood mononuclear cells, obtained before pregnancy. The CDR3 bases are TGCAGCGCCCAGGGGGCGGGCTATGGCTACACCTTC. Translated, it gives CSAQGAGYGYTF. Based on the CDR3 plus reference TRBV29-1 and TRBJ1-2, the full variable domain is SAVISQKPSRDICQRGTSLTIQCQVDSQVTMMFWYRQQPGQSLTLIATANQGSEATYESGFVIDKFPISRPNLTFSTLTVSNMSPEDSSIYLCSAQGAGYGYTFGSGTRLTVV.